Here is one T cell receptor beta chain with its context. This receptor's antigen is unknown. It has no much larger one-base neighbor in the sample; base qualities were not kept. The data stem from a study of identifying expanded T cells in peripheral blood (dated by TCRdb to between 2017 and 2020). Some background on the complete study: Four technical replicates, made by sequencing separate aliquots from the same pool of genomic DNA, were compared pairwise.

No immune events, such as infections, were documented for the healthy donors during the collection period. To calibrate time-dependent variance in a beta-binomial model of T-cell clone differential abundance, blood repertoires from healthy donors were used as a training cohort. The training cohort included around ten healthy donors, of whom 3 were female and 7 were male. On average the donors were 43 years old, and their ages spanned roughly 29 to 64 years. Whole blood from each healthy donor was obtained from a commercial supplier and was collected at three time points approximately 13 days apart. Genomic DNA was extracted from unsorted whole blood for immunosequencing. The paper as a whole reports these results and caveats: Across all healthy-donor time intervals, the beta-binomial model significantly cut both the number of clones called differentially abundant and the false-positive rate. Across all healthy donors, variance in clone template counts between roughly 2-week samples was found to increase significantly with total template count. The authors expected that over much longer intervals, such as months to years, biological variance in healthy repertoires might increase even further. About 1.1 differentially abundant clones were flagged by the binomial model between technical replicates, whereas about 16 and 19 were flagged over approximately two weeks and four weeks, respectively.

Reading the germline V gene gives CDR1 SGHAT and CDR2 FQNNGV. The CDR3 has 15 amino acids, counting the end cysteine and phenylalanine. Only the CDR3 portion is preserved as DNA: 45 bases, with reading frame beginning at the first base. V loses 2 bases of germline sequence and J loses 1 base, and the interval between the two ends is 11 bases. The immunoSEQ Assay, which relies on bias-controlled multiplex PCR amplification of genomic DNA, was used to profile TCRbeta CDR3 regions. For the original study's pipeline: The absolute abundance of each unique TCRbeta CDR3 region was quantified after sequences were collapsed and filtered. Differential abundance was tested with a binomial (Fisher-equivalent) model and with a beta-binomial model adding time-dependent variance fitted from healthy donors. Clones with fewer than 5 combined templates were removed, and differential abundance was called for clones with a Benjamini-Hochberg FDR below 0.01. The form v = (b*log(k)+a)^2 was used to model beta-binomial variance as a function of total template count across the two samples. TCRdb limited this immuneACCESS table to in-frame rearrangements with V and J called. A share of clones is missing; checked studies link under half to unresolved V genes, and the rest is unexplained. Clonal size and the V and J genes are those of that table, whereas D and trimming came from the DNA. The sample includes 120,000 or so clones, with about 80% observed a single time. About 3.1% of the sample comes from the top ten.

The rearrangement joined TRBV11-2 to TRBJ2-5, with the D gene tentatively TRBD1 or TRBD2, based on 5 matching bases in each. This TCR was recovered from a person aged 18 to 75 in good health. The material sequenced was blood. The nucleotide sequence reads as follows: TGTGCCAGCAGCTTACGCCCCGGGGCCCAAGAGACCCAGTACTTC. Its product reads: CASSLRPGAQETQYF.